Given below is one TCR beta chain in context. What it recognizes is unknown. These data are taken from a study of vaccination and CD4 T cells after COVID-19. The CDR3 has 14 residues. Trimming took 4 bases from V and 2 from J, leaving 12 bases between them. Germline V gene sequence: CDR1 MNHEY, CDR2 SVGEGT. The treatment is: roughly ten-day PBMC culture with coronavirus spike peptide pools or control peptides (ViraFEST assay). With the Oncomine TCR Beta short-read assay, DNA from cultured CD4+ T cells was sequenced. Using its own MiXCR run on the PCR reads, TCRdb lists one record per CDR3 protein. The sample records 8,500 to 13,000 distinct CDR3 sequences, 22% being singletons.

The chain links TRBV6-2 or TRBV6-3 to TRBJ2-7; D is possibly TRBD2 (6 bases). The receptor was derived from a human donor who had recovered from COVID-19. The source was CD4+ T cells from blood, cultured in vitro, collected after SARS-CoV-2 vaccination. Here the CDR3 reads CASSWEDTAYEQYF. The CDR3 nucleotides are TGTGCCAGCAGTTGGGAGGACACCGCCTACGAGCAGTACTTC.